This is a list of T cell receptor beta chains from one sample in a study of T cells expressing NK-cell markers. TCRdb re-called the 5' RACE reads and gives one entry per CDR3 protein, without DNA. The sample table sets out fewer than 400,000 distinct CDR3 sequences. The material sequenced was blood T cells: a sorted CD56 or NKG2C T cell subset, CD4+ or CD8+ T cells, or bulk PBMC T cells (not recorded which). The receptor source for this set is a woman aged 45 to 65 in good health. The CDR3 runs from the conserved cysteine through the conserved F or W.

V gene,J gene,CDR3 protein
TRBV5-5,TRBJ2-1,CGTRDLTYNEQFF
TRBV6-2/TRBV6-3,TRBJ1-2,CASHEGNGYTF
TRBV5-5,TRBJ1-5,CASGRGLGQPQHF
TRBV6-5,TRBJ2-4,CASSPTLLKNIQYF
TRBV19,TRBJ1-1,CASSRLAQMAFF
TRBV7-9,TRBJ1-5,CASSQDRVGNQPQHF
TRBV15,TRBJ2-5,CATSRTGTELQETQYF
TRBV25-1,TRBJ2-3,CASSELEAGHYTDTQYF
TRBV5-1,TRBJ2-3,CASSFYGKSTDTQYF
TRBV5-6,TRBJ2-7,CASSSWGLAGGVYEQYF
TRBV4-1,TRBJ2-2,CASSQVPQGKTGELFF
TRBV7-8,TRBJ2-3,CASSPDLAYLNTQYF
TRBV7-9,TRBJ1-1,CASSFETGLTEAFF
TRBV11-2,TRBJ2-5,CASSSGTSGSLKTQYF
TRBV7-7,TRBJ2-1,CASSNSDGAGNEQFF
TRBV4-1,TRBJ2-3,CASSFILDTQYF
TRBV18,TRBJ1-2,CASSPPQGGYTF
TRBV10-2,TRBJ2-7,CASMLQLAYEQYF
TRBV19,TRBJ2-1,CASNSLAGVSNEQFF
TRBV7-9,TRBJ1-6,CASILDGDNSPLHF
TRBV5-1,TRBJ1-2,CASSNGGQIGYTF
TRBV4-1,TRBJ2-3,CASSQIPGLAGSSTDTQYF
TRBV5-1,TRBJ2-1,CASSPDEGSSYNEQFF
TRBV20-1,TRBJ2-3,CSARVLAGVRTDTQYF
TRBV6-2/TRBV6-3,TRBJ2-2,CASSYYGQSGELFF
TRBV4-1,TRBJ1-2,CASSQGGHRTDGYTF
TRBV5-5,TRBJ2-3,CASSKGGGRWTSGADTQYF
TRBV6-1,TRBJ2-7,CASKAGGGTYEQYF
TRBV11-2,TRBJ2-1,CASSLWDRASPYNEQFF
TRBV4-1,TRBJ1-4,CASSPVDRRLSEKLFF
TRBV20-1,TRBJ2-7,CSARDISGRGQYF
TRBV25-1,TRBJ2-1,CASSGWDRRANEQFF
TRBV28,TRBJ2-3,CASSLSGTVTDTQYF
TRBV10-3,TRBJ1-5,CAIRGSGGQPQHF
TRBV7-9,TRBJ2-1,CASSLVRDRNEQFF
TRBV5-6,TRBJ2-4,CASRTGENIQYF
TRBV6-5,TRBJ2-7,CASRQQGAYSYEQYF
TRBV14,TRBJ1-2,CASSHEPRHGYTF
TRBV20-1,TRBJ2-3,CSAGAISADTQYF
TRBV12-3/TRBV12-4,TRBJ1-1,CASSYKSVMNTEAFF
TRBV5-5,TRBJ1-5,CASSILEGSNQPQHF
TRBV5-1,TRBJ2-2,CASSFTGENTGELFF
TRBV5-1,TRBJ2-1,CASSFSGNNEQFF
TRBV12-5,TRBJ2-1,CASGPWIAGTNEQFF
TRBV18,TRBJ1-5,CASSPIYSNQPQHF
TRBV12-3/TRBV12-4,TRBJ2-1,CASSFDSGSVNEQFF
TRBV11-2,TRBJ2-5,CASSFLQTQYF
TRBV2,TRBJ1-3,CASRGDRGGEGNTIYF
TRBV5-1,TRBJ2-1,CASSLPTSGPVSPYNEQFF
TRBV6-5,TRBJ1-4,CASSYAGRDEKLFF
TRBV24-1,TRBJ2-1,CATSDLTIANNEQFF